This T cell receptor (beta chain) derives from a study of T-cell memory formation after mild COVID-19. Study findings and constraints: Some responding clones appeared in pre-infection memory, suggesting cross-reactive memory joined. A balance of CD4 and CD8 characterized clones contracting day 15 to 85, whereas later expanders leaned CD4+.

A single record per CDR3 protein comes from TCRdb applying MiXCR to the 5' RACE reads. The profile covers hundreds of thousands of distinct CDR3 sequences, with roughly 26% appearing a single time and 8.5% to 10% taken by the ten largest. This clonotype appeared a few times. What it binds is not known. The V gene end was trimmed by 3 bases and the J gene end by 1 base; junction bases not matched to a gene: 6. This CDR3 region has 16 residues. The V gene's germline CDR1 is SGHTA and CDR2 FQGNSA. Sequencing was performed on PBMCs or a T cell subset sorted from them (not recorded which). The V and J genes are TRBV7-2 and TRBJ2-7; 10 bases fit TRBD2. This sequence was found in an adult woman who had mild COVID-19 (a few samples of this study predate the infection). Cell type and time point are not known. CDR3: CASSLARTSGSYEQYF. CDR3 DNA: TGTGCCAGCAGCTTGGCTCGGACTAGCGGTTCCTACGAGCAGTACTTC.